This TCR beta chain comes out of a study of T cells expressing NK-cell markers. TCRdb re-called the 5' RACE reads, yielding one record per CDR3 amino acid sequence without DNA. In total, the table holds 400,000 or so distinct CDR3 sequences. The germline CDR1 and CDR2 sequences are LNHNV and YYDKDF (reference sequence). The CDR3 runs to 14 residues. The source of this sequence is a woman between 45 and 60 years old in good health. The chain links TRBV15 to TRBJ1-2; TCRdb's D gene call, TRBD1, goes unchecked for lack of DNA. Sequenced: blood T cells: a sorted CD56 or NKG2C T cell subset, CD4+ or CD8+ T cells, or bulk PBMC T cells (not recorded which). The CDR3 sequence: CATSRDRGAYGYTF.